Following are 18 T cell receptor beta chains from one sample sequenced in a study of blood T cell repertoires in COVID-19. Profiling relied on immunoSEQ multiplex PCR, and the TCRdb table lists in-frame clones only, not all of them. The sample yields fewer than 200,000 clones, 83% seen once. The specimen sequenced was peripheral blood. The receptors stem from a human donor in a cohort sampled during active COVID-19.

The chain links TRBV18 to TRBJ1-5; D not resolved. Germline V CDR1 and CDR2: KGHSH, LQKENI. V was trimmed by 3 bases and J by 5 bases, leaving 11 bases between them. This CDR3 contains 14 residues. The CDR3 DNA reads as TGTGCCAGCTCACCCCCTAGCGGAGATCAGCCCCAGCATTTT. Translation gives CASSPPSGDQPQHF.

The chain carries TRBV19 and TRBJ2-7; tentative D call: TRBD2 (5 bases). Germline CDR1 and CDR2: LNHDA and SQIVND (reference sequence). Between the trimmed V and J ends, which lost 5 bases and 4 bases, there was a span of 6 bases. The CDR3 is 11 amino acids. The CDR3 DNA is TGTGCCAGTAGTCGGGATTACGAGCAGTACTTC. Translating gives CASSRDYEQYF.

The chain couples TRBV5-4 to TRBJ2-1; TRBD2 matches 8 bases. The CDR3 loop spans 12 amino acids. The J segment lost 10 bases and the V segment lost 1 base, leaving 1 base of the junction unmatched. Germline V gene data show CDR1 as SGHNT and CDR2 as YYREEE (reference sequence). CDR3 nucleotide sequence: TGTGCCAGCAGCTTGTCGGGGGGGGAGCAGTTCTTC. It codes for CASSLSGGEQFF.

V and J are TRBV10-3 and TRBJ2-2, with D possibly being TRBD1 (6 bases). V was trimmed by 6 bases and J by 1 base, leaving 9 bases between them. Germline lookup yields CDR1 ENHRY and CDR2 SYGVKD. This CDR3 contains 14 residues. CDR3 protein: CAIRDRGNTGELFF. The CDR3 coding sequence is TGTGCCATCAGGGACAGAGGGAACACCGGGGAGCTGTTTTTT.

V is TRBV6-2 or TRBV6-3 and J is TRBJ2-7; no clear D. The CDR3 runs to 14 residues. CDR1 is MNHEY and CDR2 is SVGEGT in the germline V gene. Trimming left V 2 bases short and J 4 bases short, with 12 bases between. The CDR3 DNA reads TGTGCCAGCAGTTACGGCCCCAAGTCGTACGAGCAGTACTTC. Translating gives CASSYGPKSYEQYF.

This rearrangement joins TRBV5-1 to TRBJ1-5, with unresolved D. V shed 4 bases and J shed 6 bases, with 17 bases lying between them. The V gene's germline CDR1 is SGHRS and CDR2 YFSETQ. The CDR3 spans 15 residues. For the CDR3, the DNA is TGCGCCAGCAGCCCGGGGTCCCCCGTGAGTCAGCCCCAGCATTTT. This translates into CASSPGSPVSQPQHF.

The chain links TRBV5-1 to TRBJ1-4; 7 bases agree with TRBD1. This CDR3 has 15 residues. V was pared by 0 bases and J by 4 bases, with 3 bases of the junction left unmatched. The germline gives CDR1 SGHRS, CDR2 YFSETQ. CDR3 loop: CASSLGRDSNEKLFF. The DNA of the CDR3 is TGCGCCAGCAGCTTGGGCCGGGACAGTAATGAAAAACTGTTTTTT.

The chain combines TRBV27 with TRBJ1-6; 9 bases match TRBD1. Germline V gives CDR1 MNHEY, CDR2 SMNVEV (reference sequence). The V and J ends lost 5 bases and 9 bases, in that order; junction bases with no gene match: 8. This CDR3 contains 15 residues. CDR3 nucleotides: TGTGCCAGCAGTCCGCAACAGGGGGCGGGTTCACCCCTCCACTTT. It encodes CASSPQQGAGSPLHF.

The V call is TRBV2, the J call TRBJ1-2; possible D gene TRBD1, 5 bases. The CDR3 extends over 15 amino acids. Germline V gene sequence: CDR1 SNHLY, CDR2 FYNNEI. The V end was cut by 8 bases, the J end by 5 bases, with 21 bases between. CDR3 coding DNA: TGTGCCAGCCGGCCCTCGGAGGGACCGGGGTATGGCTACACCTTC. This sequence encodes CASRPSEGPGYGYTF.

The genes are TRBV2 and TRBJ2-2, with TRBD1 matching over 7 bases. With 9 bases clipped from V and 0 bases from J, the junction kept 7 bases outside the gene matches. The germline gives CDR1 SNHLY, CDR2 FYNNEI. The CDR3 totals 15 residues. The CDR3 DNA sequence: TGTGCCAGACAGACAGGGATCGCGAACACCGGGGAGCTGTTTTTT. Its translation is CARQTGIANTGELFF.

The chain employs TRBV4-1 and TRBJ2-1; D gene uncertain. The CDR3 covers 16 residues. Per the germline V gene, CDR1 is MGHRA and CDR2 is YSYEKL. V lost 0 bases and J lost 0, with 9 bases in between. In DNA form, the CDR3 reads TGCGCCAGCAGCCAAGAGCTATCGAGCTCCTACAATGAGCAGTTCTTC. This translates into CASSQELSSSYNEQFF.

The chain carries TRBV7-3 and TRBJ2-3, with 16 bases lining up with TRBD2. The V gene's germline CDR1 is SGHTA and CDR2 FQGTGA. CDR3 length: 17 residues. Trimming at V came to 2 bases and at J to 1 base, leaving 0 bases not matched to a gene. Here the CDR3 DNA reads TGTGCCAGCAGCTTAGGGACTAGCGGGGGGGGCACAGATACGCAGTATTTT. Protein: CASSLGTSGGGTDTQYF.

The rearrangement uses TRBV7-9 and TRBJ2-7, with D unresolved. Germline loops: CDR1 SEHNR, CDR2 FQNEAQ (reference sequence). The CDR3 runs to 11 residues. V was pared by 4 bases and J by 4 bases, with 5 bases between. DNA for the CDR3: TGTGCCAGCAGCTCCCCTTACGAGCAGTACTTC. Protein sequence: CASSSPYEQYF.

V is TRBV24-1 and J is TRBJ1-6; 7 bases match TRBD1. V dropped 5 bases and J dropped 2; count of bases not matched to a gene: 8. Germline V lookup: CDR1 KGHDR, CDR2 SFDVKD. This CDR3 contains 17 residues. CDR3 nucleotide sequence: TGTGCCACCAGTGCCACAGGGGTGAGCACCTATAATTCACCCCTCCACTTT. Amino acid sequence: CATSATGVSTYNSPLHF.

The chain combines TRBV4-2 with TRBJ2-7, with 12 nucleotides matching TRBD2. CDR3 length: 17 residues. Unmatched junction bases numbered 7, after V lost 0 bases and J lost 4 bases. The germline CDR1 and CDR2 sequences are LGHNA and YNFKEQ. CDR3 region: CASSQEGWLAGGYEQYF. The CDR3 nucleotides read TGTGCCAGCAGCCAAGAGGGTTGGCTAGCGGGGGGGTACGAGCAGTACTTC.

The chain joins TRBV6-5 to TRBJ1-3, with TRBD1 identical over 7 bases. Germline V gene lookup returns CDR1 MNHEY and CDR2 SVGAGI. J lost 2 bases, V lost 6 bases, and 4 bases had no gene match. The CDR3 covers 14 residues. The CDR3 loop reads CASSSGQPGNTIYF. The CDR3 nucleotides are TGTGCCAGCAGCTCGGGACAGCCTGGAAACACCATATATTTT.

The CDR3 bases are TGTGCCAGCAGTTACTCGAAGAGGTACTCCTACGAGCAGTACTTC. Translation: CASSYSKRYSYEQYF. The chain is built from TRBV6-2 or TRBV6-3 and TRBJ2-7; D is uncertain. CDR1 is MNHEY, CDR2 SVGEGT, per germline. The V and J ends lost 0 bases and 0 bases respectively, with 9 bases between them. This CDR3 is 15 amino acids long.

The chain employs TRBV21-1 and TRBJ2-1; the table's D call, TRBD1, was not checked against the DNA. TRBV21-1 is deemed a pseudogene. The CDR3 loop spans 17 amino acids. The CDR3 DNA sequence: TGTGCCAGCAGCAAACGAACAGTTACGAGCTCCTACAATGAGCAGTTCTTC. Translated, it gives CASSKRTVTSSYNEQFF.